The 20 T cell receptor beta chains in this list originate from one sample, sequenced in a study of T cells in localized non-small cell lung cancer. TCRdb's copy holds only in-frame clones and misses some; the assay was immunoSEQ multiplex PCR. The sample lists roughly 2,500 clones, approximately 41% seen once, with 11% in the top ten. The source material was lung tumor tissue, sampled before any cancer treatment. The receptors originated from a male donor at least 60 years old with stage II squamous cell lung carcinoma.

This clone is termed medium-sized. The CDR3 region is CASSVSDRNTEAFF. CDR3 sequence (DNA): TGTGCCAGCAGTGTCTCGGACAGGAACACTGAAGCTTTCTTT. V is TRBV6-8 and J is TRBJ1-1, with D perhaps matching TRBD1 (6 bases). This CDR3 comprises 14 residues. Germline V gene data show CDR1 as MNHGY and CDR2 as SAAAGT. Deletions cut 5 bases from V and 1 base from J, with 11 bases between.

About this clone itself: The junction and the germline gene differ at one end; a read error may be behind it. The gene calls are TRBV4-1 and TRBJ2-7, with 10 bases fitting TRBD2. Per the germline V gene, CDR1 is MGHRA and CDR2 is YSYEKL. This CDR3 has 16 amino acids. CDR3 region: CASSQEASGRTYEQYF. Written as DNA, the CDR3 is TGCGCCAGCAGTCAAGAGGCTAGCGGGAGAACCTACGAGCAGTACTTC.

The chain carries TRBV5-1 and TRBJ2-1, with 12 bases that match TRBD2. The CDR3 contains 16 residues. From germline, CDR1 is SGHRS and CDR2 YFSETQ. V lost 3 bases and J lost 7; bases outside the gene matches: 8. The DNA of the CDR3 is TGCGCCAGCAGCTGGAAGACTAGCGGGAGTGGGAATGAGCAGTTCTTC. This sequence encodes CASSWKTSGSGNEQFF.

The J gene is TRBJ2-2, the V gene TRBV29-1, with 9 bases identical to TRBD1. This CDR3 contains 14 residues. Looked up from germline, CDR1 is SQVTM and CDR2 is ANQGSEA. V trimming: 6 bases; J trimming: 3 bases; junction bases outside the gene matches: 5. CDR3 nucleotide sequence: TGCAGCGTCACAGGGGGCGCGGACACCGGGGAGCTGTTTTTT. Translating it yields CSVTGGADTGELFF.

The chain recombines TRBV12-5 with TRBJ1-1, with a tentative D call TRBD1 (6 bases). CDR3 length equals 13 residues. Germline values: CDR1 LGHNT, CDR2 FRNRAP. V lost 8 bases and J 2 bases, leaving 12 bases between the germline ends. CDR3 sequence: CASSSGVNTEAFF. Here the CDR3 DNA reads TGTGCTAGTTCCTCAGGGGTTAACACTGAAGCTTTCTTT.

This clone is judged large. The chain links TRBV19 to TRBJ2-7; D gene uncertain. The germline CDR1 and CDR2 sequences are LNHDA and SQIVND (reference sequence). V lost 1 base, J lost 3 bases, and 1 base lay in between. The CDR3 loop spans 11 amino acids. In DNA form, the CDR3 reads TGTGCCAGTAGTATAGGCTACGAGCAGTACTTC. Protein sequence: CASSIGYEQYF.

This clone was observed a few times. This chain uses TRBV15 with TRBJ2-3; 10 nucleotides match TRBD1. CDR1 is LNHNV and CDR2 is YYDKDF in the germline V gene (reference sequence). This CDR3 has 18 amino acids. Germline trimming cut 5 bases from V and 10 bases from J; bases unmatched to any gene: 21. The CDR3: CATSGLTRTGGRFVPQYF. CDR3 coding DNA: TGTGCCACCAGCGGACTGACTCGGACAGGGGGTCGATTCGTCCCGCAGTATTTT.

The rearrangement uses TRBV6-7 and TRBJ1-1, with unresolved D. TRBV6-7 is recorded as an ORF, its role being uncertain. The V end was cut by 6 bases, the J end by 5 bases, with 7 bases between. The CDR3 has 11 amino acids. The CDR3 nucleotides are TGTGCCAGCAGCCTAGGGACTGAAGCTTTCTTT. This encodes CASSLGTEAFF.

This clone was observed a handful of times. The gene calls are TRBV6-7 and TRBJ1-2, with TRBD1 identical over 7 bases. TRBV6-7 is an ORF; its function is uncertain. CDR3 length equals 11 residues. The V and J ends lost 8 bases and 7 bases, in that order; junction bases with no gene match: 4. CDR3 loop: CASGYRGGYTF. CDR3 sequence (DNA): TGTGCCAGCGGGTACAGGGGTGGCTACACCTTC.

The table lists this clone with a count of one. The chain links TRBV30 to TRBJ1-5; 7 nucleotides match TRBD1. The CDR3 has 13 residues. Looked up from germline, CDR1 is GTSNPN and CDR2 is SVGIG (reference sequence). V shed 4 bases and J 7 bases; nucleotides not matched to a gene: 7. Here the CDR3 reads CAWKVEGAQPQHF. The CDR3 DNA reads as TGTGCCTGGAAGGTCGAGGGGGCACAGCCCCAGCATTTT.

This clone was recorded once. DNA of the CDR3: TGTGCCAGTATAGAGGCAGGGGGTTGGGAGCAGTTCTTC. Protein: CASIEAGGWEQFF. The chain combines TRBV19 with TRBJ2-1, with TRBD1 matching 7 bases. This CDR3 is built from 13 residues. CDR1 is LNHDA and CDR2 is SQIVND in the germline V gene (reference sequence). V trimming: 7 bases; J trimming: 10 bases; junction bases outside the gene matches: 10.

The rearrangement links TRBV6-7 to TRBJ1-5; 8 bases match TRBD1. TRBV6-7 is known as an ORF, though its function is uncertain. This CDR3 region has 18 residues. J was trimmed by 3 bases and V by 5 bases; bases with no gene match: 15. In DNA form, the CDR3 reads TGTGCCAGCAGTGAGGGGAAAACAGGGGGATATTCCAATCAGCCCCAGCATTTT. Its translation is CASSEGKTGGYSNQPQHF.

The rearrangement joins TRBV11-3 to TRBJ2-7, with D possibly being TRBD1 or TRBD2 (5 bases each). V dropped 0 bases and J dropped 5 bases, with 11 bases sitting between them. The CDR3 covers 14 residues. Germline CDR1 and CDR2: SGHNT and YENEEA. The CDR3 nucleotides are TGTGCCAGCAGCTTAGATGGGGGTATCAACGAGCAGTACTTC. The encoded protein is CASSLDGGINEQYF.

The chain links TRBV6-8 to TRBJ2-7, with 8 bases lining up with TRBD2. The CDR3 sequence is 14 residues long. Trimming took 2 bases from V and 5 from J; bases not matched to a gene: 5. Per the germline V gene, CDR1 is MNHGY and CDR2 is SAAAGT. The CDR3 DNA reads TGTGCCAGCAGTTACGGGACTAGTATCCACGAGCAGTACTTC. Translation gives CASSYGTSIHEQYF.

The CDR3 DNA reads as TGTGCCAGTAGTATAGAGATGGGGTCCGGGGAGCTGTTTTTT. This encodes CASSIEMGSGELFF. The J gene is TRBJ2-2, the V gene TRBV19; D gene uncertain. Germline V gene sequence: CDR1 LNHDA, CDR2 SQIVND (reference sequence). The CDR3 is 14 amino acids. V was cut by 0 bases and J by 6 bases, with 8 bases left in between. The whole variable domain, filled in from reference TRBV19 and TRBJ2-2, reads DGGITQSPKYLFRKEGQNVTLSCEQNLNHDAMYWYRQDPGQGLRLIYYSQIVNDFQKGDIAEGYSVSREKKESFPLTVTSAQKNPTAFYLCASSIEMGSGELFFGEGSRLTVL.

The chain combines TRBV15 with TRBJ1-4, with D tentatively TRBD1 (5 bases). Trimming cost V 5 bases and J 0 bases, with 13 bases left between them. Per the germline V gene, CDR1 is LNHNV and CDR2 is YYDKDF (reference sequence). The CDR3 runs to 16 residues. The CDR3 region has the DNA TGTGCCACCAGCTCCCCAGGGATGGCAACTAATGAAAAACTGTTTTTT. Its translation is CATSSPGMATNEKLFF.

Only a few counts were recorded for this clone. This rearrangement joins TRBV11-3 to TRBJ1-5, with TRBD1 matching 7 bases. V lost 4 bases and J lost 2; bases outside the gene matches: 5. Germline V gene lookup returns CDR1 SGHNT and CDR2 YENEEA. This CDR3 region has 15 residues. CDR3 nucleotide sequence: TGTGCCAGCAGCTCGACAGGGCTAGGCAATCAGCCCCAGCATTTT. Translating gives CASSSTGLGNQPQHF.

The CDR3 DNA is TGTGCCAGCAGCCCACCGGACAACTCCTACGAGCAGTACTTC. Its translation is CASSPPDNSYEQYF. The chain is built from TRBV11-3 and TRBJ2-7; the D gene is possibly TRBD1 (5 bases). Trimming stripped 5 bases from V and 0 bases from J, with 11 bases between. Germline V gives CDR1 SGHNT, CDR2 YENEEA. The CDR3 length is 14 residues.

The gene calls are TRBV14 and TRBJ1-1, with a tentative D call TRBD1 (5 bases). Germline V gene lookup returns CDR1 SGHDN and CDR2 FVKESK. The CDR3 spans 15 residues. The V end was cut by 4 bases, the J end by 1 base, with 13 bases between. The CDR3 nucleotides read TGTGCCAGCAGCCTCTTAGGCGGGGGGAACACTGAAGCTTTCTTT. It is translated as CASSLLGGGNTEAFF.

This chain joins TRBV18 and TRBJ1-5; 8 bases map to TRBD1. The CDR3 runs 15 residues. J lost 4 bases, V lost 6 bases, and 8 bases had no gene match. Germline CDR1 reads KGHSH; CDR2 reads LQKENI. CDR3 loop: CASSPKGQANQPQHF. The DNA of the CDR3 is TGTGCCAGCTCCCCCAAGGGACAGGCTAATCAGCCCCAGCATTTT. Together with reference TRBV18 and TRBJ1-5, the CDR3 gives the full variable domain: NAGVMQNPRHLVRRRGQEARLRCSPMKGHSHVYWYRQLPEEGLKFMVYLQKENIIDESGMPKERFSAEFPKEGPSILRIQQVVRGDSAAYFCASSPKGQANQPQHFGDGTRLSIL.